These 3 T cell receptor beta chains share one sample of origin, sequenced in a study of early T cells in non-severe SARS-CoV-2 infection. TCRdb re-called the 5' RACE reads through MiXCR, storing one row per CDR3 protein. The sample lists 97,000 or so distinct CDR3 sequences; roughly 14% were seen once. What was sequenced was whole blood. The source of these receptors is an adult who was a healthcare worker with PCR-confirmed SARS-CoV-2 infection or an uninfected control (not recorded which).

This clonotype appeared many times. The rearrangement joins TRBV28 to TRBJ2-3; 11 bases are a match to TRBD2. With 1 base clipped from V and 4 bases from J, the junction kept 1 base outside the gene matches. CDR3 size: 15 residues. Per germline, CDR1 MDHEN and CDR2 SYDVKM. CDR3 in amino acids: CASSLSSGRPDTQYF. As DNA, the CDR3 is TGTGCCAGCAGTTTATCTAGCGGGAGGCCAGATACGCAGTATTTT.

There are many counts of this clonotype. The CDR3 DNA sequence: TGTGCCAGCTCACCAAACTTTGTGGGCGATACGCAGTATTTT. This translates into CASSPNFVGDTQYF. The chain uses TRBV18 and TRBJ2-3; no reliable D call. Germline lookup yields CDR1 KGHSH and CDR2 LQKENI. The ends were cut back, 2 bases at V and 6 bases at J, with 12 bases in the middle. The CDR3 runs to 14 residues.

This clonotype occurred many times. J is TRBJ1-2 and V is TRBV20-1; D remains unclear. Trimming pared 5 bases from V and 3 bases from J, leaving 7 bases between. Per the germline V gene, CDR1 is DFQATT and CDR2 is SNEGSKA (reference sequence). There are 11 residues in the CDR3. CDR3 sequence: CSADGDYGYTF. DNA for the CDR3: TGCAGTGCTGACGGGGACTATGGCTACACCTTC.